Here is one T cell receptor beta chain with its context. The record originates from a study of blood T cell repertoires in COVID-19. The length of the CDR3 is 15 residues. V shed 5 bases, J shed 3 bases, and the junction held 9 bases outside the gene matches. CDR1 is LNHDA and CDR2 is SQIVND in the germline V gene (reference sequence). Repertoires were generated with immunoSEQ multiplex PCR, while TCRdb's copy carries only in-frame clones and drops some. The repertoire holds 150,000 or so clones, with approximately 90% as singletons. The J gene is TRBJ1-2, the V gene TRBV19, with 7 bases fitting TRBD1. The sequence derives from a man in his 60s with COVID-19, enrolled during active disease. The sample taken for sequencing was peripheral blood. The CDR3 DNA sequence: TGTGCCAGTAGTCGACATCAGGGGGACGACTATGGCTACACCTTC. This sequence encodes CASSRHQGDDYGYTF.